The 18 T cell receptor beta chains in this list originate from one sample, sequenced in a study of cytomegalovirus exposure and HLA in healthy donors. Researchers ran the PCR with 60 Vbeta and 13 Jbeta primers. The repertoire was sequenced with immunoSEQ multiplex PCR; TCRdb's copy has only in-frame clones and lacks some. The data show some 80,000 clones, 78% seen once. Sequenced material: PBMCs. The receptors derive from a man between 35 and 55 years old in good health and CMV-seronegative.

Worth noting for this clone: Germline and junction disagree at one end, which may indicate a read error. The rearrangement joins TRBV7-7 to TRBJ2-5; a weak D match, TRBD2 (6 bases). The CDR3 has 17 amino acids. Per the germline V gene, CDR1 is SSHAT and CDR2 is FNYEAQ (reference sequence). CDR3 amino acids: CASSFSPTRGGWETQYF. The CDR3 DNA sequence: TGTGCTAGCAGCTTTAGCCCCACACGGGGAGGATGGGAGACCCAGTACTTC.

Note on this clone: The junction shows a germline mismatch at one end, possibly a read error. The rearrangement links TRBV7-7 to TRBJ2-2; 11 bases are shared with TRBD2. The germline V gene encodes CDR1 SSHAT and CDR2 FNYEAQ (reference sequence). CDR3 size: 18 residues. In DNA, the CDR3 is TGTGCTAGCAGCCCCCGGATAGCGGGGGGGCTCGTCACCGGGGAGCTGTTTTTT. Translating gives CASSPRIAGGLVTGELFF. The full variable domain, with the rest looked up from reference TRBV7-7 and TRBJ2-2, is GAGVSQSPRYKVTKRGQDVTLRCDPISSHATLYWYQQALGQGPEFLTYFNYEAQPDKSGLPSDRFSAERPEGSISTLTIQRTEQRDSAMYRCASSPRIAGGLVTGELFFGEGSRLTVL.

The chain combines TRBV7-3 with TRBJ1-1; TRBD1 is a possible D gene (6 bases). V lost 0 bases to trimming and J lost 4 bases, with 12 bases between them. CDR3 length: 15 amino acids. Germline assignment: CDR1 SGHTA and CDR2 FQGTGA. The CDR3 DNA is TGTGCCAGCAGCTTAACGTCACAAGGGGGCACTGAAGCTTTCTTT. Encoded protein: CASSLTSQGGTEAFF.

The chain recombines TRBV27 with TRBJ1-4, with 9 bases matching TRBD1. CDR3 length: 14 residues. From germline, CDR1 is MNHEY and CDR2 SMNVEV (reference sequence). Trimming took 1 base from V and 6 from J; bases not matched to a gene: 0. In DNA form, the CDR3 reads TGTGCCAGCAGTTTATGGACAGGGGATGAAAAACTGTTTTTT. It translates to CASSLWTGDEKLFF.

This clone was seen only a few times. The rearrangement uses TRBV29-1 and TRBJ1-1; D not certain. The CDR3 length is 13 residues. Germline CDR1 is SQVTM and CDR2 is ANQGSEA. V lost 6 bases and J 10 bases, leaving 21 bases between the germline ends. The CDR3 nucleotides are TGCAGCGTCCCGAGCTTCGCGCTTAACCGAGCTTTCTTT. Amino acid sequence: CSVPSFALNRAFF.

The chain couples TRBV2 to TRBJ2-3; 13 bases line up with TRBD2. The CDR3 contains 16 residues. V dropped 6 bases and J dropped 1; count of bases not matched to a gene: 4. Germline V lookup: CDR1 SNHLY, CDR2 FYNNEI. CDR3 in amino acids: CASSDGLAGGTDTQYF. DNA for the CDR3: TGTGCCAGCAGCGACGGACTAGCGGGGGGCACAGATACGCAGTATTTT.

V is TRBV5-6 and J is TRBJ2-3, with 16 bases fitting TRBD2. There are 18 residues in the CDR3. J was trimmed by 2 bases and V by 5 bases; bases with no gene match: 8. Germline V gives CDR1 SGHDT, CDR2 YYEEEE. CDR3 sequence reads: CASSKPGLAGGTTDTQYF. The CDR3 DNA reads as TGTGCCAGCAGTAAGCCGGGACTAGCGGGGGGGACCACAGATACGCAGTATTTT.

This chain joins TRBV7-9 and TRBJ2-2; 7 bases fit TRBD2. Germline lookup yields CDR1 SEHNR and CDR2 FQNEAQ (reference sequence). The CDR3 runs to 16 residues. J was trimmed by 3 bases and V by 5 bases; bases with no gene match: 9. The CDR3 reads CASSPYVGGDTGELFF. CDR3 DNA sequence: TGTGCCAGCAGCCCCTACGTGGGGGGGGACACCGGGGAGCTGTTTTTT.

V gene TRBV10-1 combines with J gene TRBJ1-1; the D is unclear. The CDR3 loop spans 13 amino acids. Trimming removed 6 bases from V and 1 base from J, with 9 bases in between. The V gene's germline CDR1 is WNHNN and CDR2 SYGVQD (reference sequence). Written as DNA, the CDR3 is TGCGCCAGCAGAAAGACATGGAACACTGAAGCTTTCTTT. Amino acid sequence: CASRKTWNTEAFF.

This chain joins TRBV9 and TRBJ1-5, with 7 nucleotides matching TRBD1. The V and J ends lost 0 bases and 7 bases, in that order; junction bases with no gene match: 7. There are 15 residues in the CDR3. The germline V gene encodes CDR1 SGDLS and CDR2 YYNGEE. CDR3 residues: CASSVDGQVRQPQHF. The DNA of the CDR3 is TGTGCCAGCAGCGTAGACGGACAGGTCAGACAGCCCCAGCATTTT.

CDR3 residues: CASSLGQTTDTQYF. The DNA for the CDR3 is TGCGCCAGCAGCTTGGGACAGACCACAGATACGCAGTATTTT. The chain employs TRBV5-1 and TRBJ2-3; perhaps TRBD1 as D (5 bases). Germline V lookup: CDR1 SGHRS, CDR2 YFSETQ. The V end lost 0 bases, the J end lost 2 bases, and 7 bases lay between the germline ends. The CDR3 is 14 residues long.

In regard to this clone: One junction end disagrees with the germline gene, perhaps due to a read error. This CDR3 is also generated by other DNA sequences in the sample. This rearrangement joins TRBV5-1 to TRBJ1-1, with D perhaps TRBD1 (6 bases). CDR3 size: 15 residues. The germline V gene has CDR1 SGHRS and CDR2 YFSETQ. The DNA for the CDR3 is TGCGCCAGCAGCATCACAGGGTTGAAGAACACTGAGGCTTTCTTT. Protein sequence: CASSITGLKNTEAFF. Filled out from reference TRBV5-1 and TRBJ1-1, the complete variable domain reads KAGVTQTPRYLIKTRGQQVTLSCSPISGHRSVSWYQQTPGQGLQFLFEYFSETQRNKGNFPGRFSGRQFSNSRSEMNVSTLELGDSALYLCASSITGLKNTEAFFGQGTRLTVV.

This clone was counted once. The CDR3: CASSYRTGGWDEQFF. The CDR3 DNA is TGTGCCAGCAGTTACCGGACAGGGGGCTGGGATGAGCAGTTCTTC. The chain uses TRBV6-5 and TRBJ2-1; 11 nucleotides line up with TRBD1. The CDR3 is 15 residues long. Germline V gene lookup returns CDR1 MNHEY and CDR2 SVGAGI. J lost 8 bases, V lost 2 bases, and 5 bases had no gene match.

The chain carries TRBV7-2 and TRBJ2-1; perhaps TRBD2 as D (7 bases). This CDR3 is built from 15 residues. CDR1 is SGHTA and CDR2 is FQGNSA in the germline V gene. Trimming stripped 5 bases from V and 6 bases from J, with 17 bases between. The CDR3 reads CASSTRGLAANEQFF. For the CDR3, the DNA is TGTGCCAGCAGCACCCGGGGGCTAGCGGCCAATGAGCAGTTCTTC.

This chain connects TRBV28 to TRBJ2-5; 7 nucleotides align to TRBD1. The better agreement between TRBJ2-7 and the DNA end casts doubt on the J call. The CDR3 is made up of 12 amino acids. Germline CDR1 and CDR2: MDHEN and SYDVKM. As DNA, the CDR3 is TGTGCCAGCAAGCCAGGGGGCTACGAGCAGTACTTC. It is translated as CASKPGGYEQYF.

V usage is TRBV7-2 and J usage is TRBJ2-7; no firm D call. Germline V gene lookup returns CDR1 SGHTA and CDR2 FQGNSA. V was clipped by 6 bases and J by 7 bases, with 13 bases between them. The CDR3 is 12 amino acids. CDR3 amino acids: CASSFSTGEQYF. The CDR3 DNA reads TGTGCCAGCAGTTTTTCCACCGGGGAGCAGTACTTC.

This clone came up once. The V gene is TRBV5-1, the J gene TRBJ2-5, with 7 bases matching TRBD1. The J call is uncertain, as TRBJ2-7 better fits the DNA end. The CDR3 extends over 16 amino acids. Germline V gene lookup returns CDR1 SGHRS and CDR2 YFSETQ. CDR3 DNA sequence: TGCGCCAGCAGCAACCCCGGGACAGCCGTCCCCTACGAGCAGTACTTC. The encoded protein is CASSNPGTAVPYEQYF.

This chain uses TRBV5-4 with TRBJ2-3, with 14 positions matching TRBD2. V dropped 3 bases and J dropped 7; count of bases not matched to a gene: 4. The CDR3 is made up of 15 amino acids. Germline V gene lookup returns CDR1 SGHNT and CDR2 YYREEE (reference sequence). The chain's CDR3 is CASSSTSGGANTQYF. The CDR3 region has the DNA TGTGCCAGCAGCTCGACTAGCGGGGGGGCAAATACGCAGTATTTT.